The rows below give T cell receptor beta chains drawn from one sample of a study of brain T cells in children with intractable seizures. The protocol was immunoSEQ multiplex PCR, while the TCRdb copy is restricted to in-frame clones and leaves out a portion. The sample lists approximately 110,000 clones, 85% to 95% occurring once. This specimen consisted of peripheral blood, obtained at surgery. The receptors here all came from a boy under two years old with hemimegalencephaly and intractable seizures. The CDR3 runs from the conserved cysteine through the conserved F or W. Fields, in order: J gene, CDR3 length, clone size, D gene, V gene, CDR3 protein, CDR3 DNA. D genes are given only for firm matches. Clone size is not always given. Where it is, it says once, few, many or a class for expanded clones.

j_call: TRBJ2-3
cdr3_length: 15
clone_size: once
d_call: TRBD2
v_call: TRBV2
cdr3_aa: CASSVSGLAGDTQYF
cdr3_nt: TGTGCCAGCAGTGTTTCCGGACTAGCGGGAGATACGCAGTATTTT

j_call: TRBJ2-1
cdr3_length: 19
clone_size: .
d_call: TRBD2
v_call: TRBV5-1
cdr3_aa: CASSSGLAGGPSSYNEQFF
cdr3_nt: TGCGCCAGCAGCTCGGGACTAGCGGGAGGGCCCAGCTCCTACAATGAGCAGTTCTTC

j_call: TRBJ1-6
cdr3_length: 16
clone_size: .
d_call: .
v_call: TRBV10-3
cdr3_aa: CAIRGAGAGKNSPLHF
cdr3_nt: TGTGCCATCAGAGGAGCGGGGGCAGGGAAAAATTCACCCCTCCACTTT

j_call: TRBJ2-7
cdr3_length: 14
clone_size: .
d_call: .
v_call: TRBV6-5
cdr3_aa: CASRVQGGPYEQYF
cdr3_nt: TGTGCCAGCAGGGTACAGGGAGGCCCCTACGAGCAGTACTTC

j_call: TRBJ1-3
cdr3_length: 17
clone_size: .
d_call: .
v_call: TRBV15
cdr3_aa: CATSRDSRAFWGNTIYF
cdr3_nt: TGTGCCACCAGCAGAGATTCCCGGGCTTTTTGGGGAAACACCATATATTTT

j_call: TRBJ2-7
cdr3_length: 19
clone_size: .
d_call: TRBD2
v_call: TRBV4-1
cdr3_aa: CASSQPGLAGGFSSYEQYF
cdr3_nt: TGCGCCAGCAGCCAGCCGGGACTAGCGGGAGGGTTTAGTTCCTACGAGCAGTACTTC

j_call: TRBJ2-1
cdr3_length: 17
clone_size: few
d_call: TRBD2
v_call: TRBV4-3
cdr3_aa: CASSLTKSGRGGNEQFF
cdr3_nt: TGCGCCAGCAGCCTTACAAAAAGCGGGAGGGGCGGCAATGAGCAGTTCTTC

j_call: TRBJ1-5
cdr3_length: 21
clone_size: .
d_call: .
v_call: TRBV10-1
cdr3_aa: CASSESGVGQGSFWGNQPQHF
cdr3_nt: TGCGCCAGCAGTGAGTCGGGGGTTGGGCAGGGGTCCTTCTGGGGCAATCAGCCCCAGCATTTT

j_call: TRBJ2-1
cdr3_length: 12
clone_size: .
d_call: .
v_call: TRBV27
cdr3_aa: CASSQPATEQFF
cdr3_nt: TGTGCCAGCAGTCAGCCCGCAACTGAGCAGTTCTTC

j_call: TRBJ2-7
cdr3_length: 12
clone_size: .
d_call: .
v_call: TRBV28
cdr3_aa: CASSLSPEAQYF
cdr3_nt: TGTGCCAGCAGTTTATCGCCGGAAGCGCAGTACTTC

j_call: TRBJ1-4
cdr3_length: 14
clone_size: .
d_call: .
v_call: TRBV30
cdr3_aa: CAWSVRAGREKLFF
cdr3_nt: TGTGCCTGGAGTGTACGGGCAGGGCGGGAAAAACTGTTTTTT

j_call: TRBJ2-7
cdr3_length: 15
clone_size: .
d_call: .
v_call: TRBV5-1
cdr3_aa: CASSLMVTSVYEQYF
cdr3_nt: TGCGCCAGCAGCTTGATGGTGACTTCCGTCTACGAGCAGTACTTC

j_call: TRBJ1-5
cdr3_length: 16
clone_size: .
d_call: .
v_call: TRBV19
cdr3_aa: CASSITSGLSNQPQHF
cdr3_nt: TGTGCCAGTAGTATTACGTCGGGGCTCAGCAATCAGCCCCAGCATTTT